This T cell receptor (beta chain) was documented in a study of shared clonotypes between healthy human individuals. The assay ran at deep level. Template for every sorted-subset replicate PCR totaled about 200 ng DNA, 30,000 to 35,000 T cell genomes. Data came from immunoSEQ multiplex PCR; TCRdb stores just in-frame clones and leaves some out. The repertoire includes approximately 1,500,000 clones, around 97% of them detected once, and approximately 1% sits in the top ten. Into CD45RA+ naive and CD45RA-negative memory subsets, the CD4+ cells were split. This sequence originates from a man aged 25-40 years in good health. The material sequenced was naive CD4+ T cells sorted from blood. Subset: CD45RA+ positively selected.

The CDR3 protein is CASKSLGGTSTDTQYF. DNA of the CDR3: TGTGCCAGTAAGTCCCTGGGCGGTACTAGCACAGATACGCAGTATTTT. V gene TRBV19 combines with J gene TRBJ2-3; D gene ambiguous. This CDR3 has 16 amino acids. Trimming took off 7 bases at V and 0 bases at J, with 17 bases between the two ends. Germline values: CDR1 LNHDA, CDR2 SQIVND (reference sequence).